This TCR beta chain is drawn from a study of blood T cell repertoires in COVID-19. Across the study: Spain, Italy and the United States supplied samples that represented acute and convalescent COVID-19. The analysed material was cDNA or gDNA that came from T cells, B-cell-depleted T cells, or PBMCs.

In the original processing: Counts of nucleated cells, estimated from reference gene primer amplification, were obtained. Generated by immunoSEQ multiplex PCR, the TCRdb table keeps only in-frame clones and is missing some. That table gives V, J and clone size, and the DNA gave D and trimming. The sample carries about 310,000 clones, more than 70% recorded once. The clonotype comes from a woman aged 50 to 60 who had recovered from COVID-19. Sequenced input: peripheral blood.

The CDR3 sequence: CAWDLGAGGSEQYF. The CDR3 nucleotides read TGTGCCTGGGACCTGGGGGCGGGAGGCTCCGAGCAGTACTTC. The chain has TRBV30 and TRBJ2-7; 8 bases match TRBD2. The germline V gene encodes CDR1 GTSNPN and CDR2 SVGIG (reference sequence). The CDR3 sequence is 14 residues long. J lost 6 bases, V lost 5 bases, and 12 bases had no gene match.